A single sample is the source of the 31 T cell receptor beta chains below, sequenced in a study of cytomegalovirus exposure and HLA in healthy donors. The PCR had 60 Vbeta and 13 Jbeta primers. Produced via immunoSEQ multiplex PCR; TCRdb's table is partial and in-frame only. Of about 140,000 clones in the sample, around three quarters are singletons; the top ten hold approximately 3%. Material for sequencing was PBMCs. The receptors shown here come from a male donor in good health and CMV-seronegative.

The CDR3 nucleotides are TGTGCCAGCAGTTTCGGAGGGACAGATACGCAGTATTTT. This translates into CASSFGGTDTQYF. The chain uses TRBV28 and TRBJ2-3; D perhaps matches TRBD2 (6 bases). V was clipped by 3 bases and J by 3 bases, with 7 bases between them. Germline V gene sequence: CDR1 MDHEN, CDR2 SYDVKM. The CDR3 has 13 amino acids.

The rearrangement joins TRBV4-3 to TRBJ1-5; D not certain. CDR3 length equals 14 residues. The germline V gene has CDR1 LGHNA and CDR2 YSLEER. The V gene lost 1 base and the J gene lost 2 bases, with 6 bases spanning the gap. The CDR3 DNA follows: TGCGCCAGCAGCCAAGTCGGGGGCAATCAGCCCCAGCATTTT. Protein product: CASSQVGGNQPQHF.

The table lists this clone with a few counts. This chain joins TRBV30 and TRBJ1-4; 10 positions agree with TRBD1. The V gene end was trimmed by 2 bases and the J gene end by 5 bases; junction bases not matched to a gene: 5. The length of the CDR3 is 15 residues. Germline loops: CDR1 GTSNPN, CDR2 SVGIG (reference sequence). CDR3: CAWSKGQGSNEKLFF. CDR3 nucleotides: TGTGCCTGGAGTAAGGGACAGGGGTCGAATGAAAAACTGTTTTTT.

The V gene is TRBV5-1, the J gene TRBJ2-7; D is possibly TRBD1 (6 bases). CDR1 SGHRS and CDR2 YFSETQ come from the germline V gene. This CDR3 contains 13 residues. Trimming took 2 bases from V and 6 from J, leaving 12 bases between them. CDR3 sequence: CASSFPGAREQYF. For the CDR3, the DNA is TGCGCCAGCAGCTTTCCAGGGGCGCGCGAGCAGTACTTC. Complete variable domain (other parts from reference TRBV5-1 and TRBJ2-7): KAGVTQTPRYLIKTRGQQVTLSCSPISGHRSVSWYQQTPGQGLQFLFEYFSETQRNKGNFPGRFSGRQFSNSRSEMNVSTLELGDSALYLCASSFPGAREQYFGPGTRLTVT.

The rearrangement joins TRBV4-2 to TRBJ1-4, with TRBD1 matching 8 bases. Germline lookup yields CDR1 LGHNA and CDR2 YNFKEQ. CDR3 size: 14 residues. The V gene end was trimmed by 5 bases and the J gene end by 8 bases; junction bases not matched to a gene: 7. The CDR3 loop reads CASSDVDRVEKLFF. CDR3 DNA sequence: TGTGCCAGCAGCGACGTGGACAGGGTCGAAAAACTGTTTTTT.

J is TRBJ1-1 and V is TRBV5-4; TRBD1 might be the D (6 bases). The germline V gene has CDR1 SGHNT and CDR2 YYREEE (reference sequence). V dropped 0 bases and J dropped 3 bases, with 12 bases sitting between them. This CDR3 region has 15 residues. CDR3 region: CASSLDQAGDTEAFF. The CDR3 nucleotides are TGTGCCAGCAGCTTGGATCAAGCAGGGGACACTGAAGCTTTCTTT.

CDR3 in amino acids: CASSLEEGGDTEAFF. CDR3 sequence (DNA): TGTGCCAGCAGCTTGGAGGAGGGTGGAGACACTGAAGCTTTCTTT. V usage is TRBV5-4 and J usage is TRBJ1-1, with D hard to call. The V end was cut by 0 bases, the J end by 3 bases, with 12 bases between. CDR1 is SGHNT, CDR2 YYREEE, per germline (reference sequence). The CDR3 runs 15 residues.

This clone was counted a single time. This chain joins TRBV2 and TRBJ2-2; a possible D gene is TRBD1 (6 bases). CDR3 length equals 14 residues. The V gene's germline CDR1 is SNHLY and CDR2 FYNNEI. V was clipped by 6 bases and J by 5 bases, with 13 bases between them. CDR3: CASRGQRWTGELFF. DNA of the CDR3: TGTGCCAGCAGAGGACAGAGGTGGACCGGGGAGCTGTTTTTT.

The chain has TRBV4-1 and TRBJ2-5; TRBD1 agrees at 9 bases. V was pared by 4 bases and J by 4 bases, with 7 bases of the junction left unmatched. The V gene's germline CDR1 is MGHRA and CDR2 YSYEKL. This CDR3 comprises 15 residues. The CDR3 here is CASSRQDRGGETQYF. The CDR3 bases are TGCGCCAGCAGCCGCCAGGACAGGGGAGGAGAGACCCAGTACTTC.

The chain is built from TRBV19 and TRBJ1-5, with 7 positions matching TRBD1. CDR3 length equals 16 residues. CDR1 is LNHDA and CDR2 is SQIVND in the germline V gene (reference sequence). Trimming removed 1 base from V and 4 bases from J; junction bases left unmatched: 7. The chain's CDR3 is CASSIGWGQRNQPQHF. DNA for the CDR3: TGTGCCAGTAGTATAGGGTGGGGACAGAGGAATCAGCCCCAGCATTTT.

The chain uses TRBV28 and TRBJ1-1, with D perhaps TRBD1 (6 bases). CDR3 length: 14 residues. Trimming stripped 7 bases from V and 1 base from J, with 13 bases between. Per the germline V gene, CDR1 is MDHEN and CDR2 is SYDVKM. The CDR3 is CASILARGNTEAFF. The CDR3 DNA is TGTGCCAGCATCCTAGCCAGGGGGAACACTGAAGCTTTCTTT.

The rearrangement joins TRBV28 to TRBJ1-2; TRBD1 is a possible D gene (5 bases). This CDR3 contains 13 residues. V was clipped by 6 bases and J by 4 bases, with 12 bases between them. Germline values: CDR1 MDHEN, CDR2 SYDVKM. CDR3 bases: TGTGCCAGCAGGAAGACAGTCTCCTATGGCTACACCTTC. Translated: CASRKTVSYGYTF.

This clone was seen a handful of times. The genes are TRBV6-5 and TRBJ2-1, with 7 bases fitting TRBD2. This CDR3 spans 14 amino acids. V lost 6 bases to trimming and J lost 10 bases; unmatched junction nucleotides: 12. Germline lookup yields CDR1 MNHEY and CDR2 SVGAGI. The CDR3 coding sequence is TGTGCCAGCAGCTCGGGGGGAGGGCCGCAGGAGCAGTTCTTC. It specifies CASSSGGGPQEQFF.

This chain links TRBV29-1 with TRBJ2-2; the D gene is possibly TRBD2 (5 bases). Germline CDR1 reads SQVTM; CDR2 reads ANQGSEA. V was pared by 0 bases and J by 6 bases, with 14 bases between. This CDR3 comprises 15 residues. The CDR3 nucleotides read TGCAGCGTTGAAGATCTTCCGGGGAGCCCCGGGGAGCTGTTTTTT. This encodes CSVEDLPGSPGELFF.

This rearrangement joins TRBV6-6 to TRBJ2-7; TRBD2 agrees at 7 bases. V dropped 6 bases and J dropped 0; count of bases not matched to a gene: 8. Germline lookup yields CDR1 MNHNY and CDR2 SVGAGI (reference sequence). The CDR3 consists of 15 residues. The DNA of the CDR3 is TGTGCCAGCAGGGGAATTGGGAGGGGCTCCTACGAGCAGTACTTC. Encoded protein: CASRGIGRGSYEQYF.

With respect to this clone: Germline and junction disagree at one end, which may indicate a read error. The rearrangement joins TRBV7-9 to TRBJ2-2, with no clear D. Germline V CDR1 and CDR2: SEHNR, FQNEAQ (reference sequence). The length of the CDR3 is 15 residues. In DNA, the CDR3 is TGTTCCAGCAGCTTGGGCCCCACAAACACCGGGGAGCTGTTTTTT. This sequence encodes CSSSLGPTNTGELFF. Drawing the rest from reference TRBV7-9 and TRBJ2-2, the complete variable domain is DTGVSQNPRHKITKRGQNVTFRCDPISEHNRLYWYRQTLGQGPEFLTYFQNEAQLEKSRLLSDRFSAERPKGSFSTLEIQRTEQGDSAMYLCSSSLGPTNTGELFFGEGSRLTVL.

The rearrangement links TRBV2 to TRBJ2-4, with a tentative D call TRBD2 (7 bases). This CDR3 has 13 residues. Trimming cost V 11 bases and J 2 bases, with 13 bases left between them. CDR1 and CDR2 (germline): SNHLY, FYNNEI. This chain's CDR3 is CAGGGGSKNIQYF. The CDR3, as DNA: TGTGCCGGGGGGGGCGGATCCAAAAACATTCAGTACTTC.

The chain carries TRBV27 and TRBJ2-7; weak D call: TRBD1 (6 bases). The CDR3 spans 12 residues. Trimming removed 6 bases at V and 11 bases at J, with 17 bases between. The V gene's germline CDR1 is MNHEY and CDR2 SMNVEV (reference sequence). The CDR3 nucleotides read TGTGCCAGCAGCCGCGATGGGGGCCCGGAGTACTTC. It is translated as CASSRDGGPEYF.

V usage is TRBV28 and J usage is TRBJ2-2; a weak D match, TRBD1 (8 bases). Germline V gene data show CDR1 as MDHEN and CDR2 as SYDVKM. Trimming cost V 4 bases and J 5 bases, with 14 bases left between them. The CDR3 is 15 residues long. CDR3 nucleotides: TGTGCCAGCAGTTCGGGGGGACAGGTGACCGGGGAGCTGTTTTTT. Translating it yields CASSSGGQVTGELFF. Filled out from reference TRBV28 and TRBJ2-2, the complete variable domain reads DVKVTQSSRYLVKRTGEKVFLECVQDMDHENMFWYRQDPGLGLRLIYFSYDVKMKEKGDIPEGYSVSREKKERFSLILESASTNQTSMYLCASSSGGQVTGELFFGEGSRLTVL.

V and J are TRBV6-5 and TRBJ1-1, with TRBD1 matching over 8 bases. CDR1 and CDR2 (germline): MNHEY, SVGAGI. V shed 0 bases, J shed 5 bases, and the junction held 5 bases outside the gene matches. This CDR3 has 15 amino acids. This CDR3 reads CASSYSQGAGTEAFF. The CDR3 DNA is TGTGCCAGCAGTTACTCGCAGGGGGCAGGGACTGAAGCTTTCTTT.

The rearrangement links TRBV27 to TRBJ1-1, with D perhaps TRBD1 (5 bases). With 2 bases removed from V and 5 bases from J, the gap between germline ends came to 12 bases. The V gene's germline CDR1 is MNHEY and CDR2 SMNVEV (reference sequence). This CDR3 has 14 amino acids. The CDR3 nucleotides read TGTGCCAGCAGTTTAGCAGGGCAGGGAACTGAAGCTTTCTTT. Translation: CASSLAGQGTEAFF.

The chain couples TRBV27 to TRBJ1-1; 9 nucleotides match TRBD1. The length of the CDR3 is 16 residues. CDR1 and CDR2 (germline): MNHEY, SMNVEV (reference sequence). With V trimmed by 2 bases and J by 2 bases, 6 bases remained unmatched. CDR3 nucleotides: TGTGCCAGCAGTTTACGGACAGGGGAGGGAAACACTGAAGCTTTCTTT. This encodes CASSLRTGEGNTEAFF.

CDR3 in amino acids: CASSPQAGQDNSPLHF. The CDR3 DNA is TGTGCCAGCAGCCCCCAGGCGGGACAGGATAATTCACCCCTCCACTTT. V and J are TRBV5-4 and TRBJ1-6; 8 bases match TRBD1. Germline CDR1 SGHNT, CDR2 YYREEE (reference sequence). There are 16 residues in the CDR3. With V trimmed by 4 bases and J by 5 bases, 8 bases remained unmatched.

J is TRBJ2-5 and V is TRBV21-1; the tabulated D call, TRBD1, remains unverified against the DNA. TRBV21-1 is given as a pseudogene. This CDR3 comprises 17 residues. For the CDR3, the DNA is TGTGCCAGCAGCAAAGAGGGCGGACAGGGCCGCCAAGAGACCCAGTACTTC. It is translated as CASSKEGGQGRQETQYF.

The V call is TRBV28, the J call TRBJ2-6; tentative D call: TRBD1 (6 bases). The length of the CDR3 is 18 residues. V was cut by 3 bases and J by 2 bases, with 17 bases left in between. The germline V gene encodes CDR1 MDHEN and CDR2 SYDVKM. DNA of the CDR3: TGTGCCAGCAGTTTTTTACTGGGGGCGAGTCCTGGGGCCAACGTCCTGACTTTC. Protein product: CASSFLLGASPGANVLTF.

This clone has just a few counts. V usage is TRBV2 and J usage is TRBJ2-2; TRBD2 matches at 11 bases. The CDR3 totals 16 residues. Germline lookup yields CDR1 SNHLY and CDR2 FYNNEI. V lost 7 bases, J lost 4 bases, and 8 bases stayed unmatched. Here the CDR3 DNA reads TGTGCCAGCACTCAAACTAGCGGGAGCGGCACCGGGGAGCTGTTTTTT. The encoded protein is CASTQTSGSGTGELFF.

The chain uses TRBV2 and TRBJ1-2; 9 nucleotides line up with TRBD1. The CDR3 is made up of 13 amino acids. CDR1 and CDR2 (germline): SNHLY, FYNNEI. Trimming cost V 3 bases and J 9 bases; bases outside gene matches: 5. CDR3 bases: TGTGCCAGCAGTGATGGGACAGGGAGGCGCTACACCTTC. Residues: CASSDGTGRRYTF.

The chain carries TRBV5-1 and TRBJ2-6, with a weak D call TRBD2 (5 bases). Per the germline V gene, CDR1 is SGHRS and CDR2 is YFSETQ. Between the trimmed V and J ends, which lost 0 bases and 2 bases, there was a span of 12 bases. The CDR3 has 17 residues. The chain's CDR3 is CASSLEPVGTGANVLTF. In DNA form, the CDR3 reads TGCGCCAGCAGCTTGGAACCGGTCGGGACTGGGGCCAACGTCCTGACTTTC.

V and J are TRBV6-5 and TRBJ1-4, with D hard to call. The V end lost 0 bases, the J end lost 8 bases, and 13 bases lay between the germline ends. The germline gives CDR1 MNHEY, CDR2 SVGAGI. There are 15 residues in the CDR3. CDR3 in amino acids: CASSYSGSRGEKLFF. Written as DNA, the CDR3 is TGTGCCAGCAGTTACTCGGGATCTCGAGGGGAAAAACTGTTTTTT.

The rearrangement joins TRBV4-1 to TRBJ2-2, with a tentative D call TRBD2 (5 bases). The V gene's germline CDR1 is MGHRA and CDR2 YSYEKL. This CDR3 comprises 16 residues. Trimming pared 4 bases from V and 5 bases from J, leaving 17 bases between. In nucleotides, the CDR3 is TGCGCCAGCAGCCCCCACGGGCGGGCGGGTACCGGGGAGCTGTTTTTT. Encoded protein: CASSPHGRAGTGELFF.

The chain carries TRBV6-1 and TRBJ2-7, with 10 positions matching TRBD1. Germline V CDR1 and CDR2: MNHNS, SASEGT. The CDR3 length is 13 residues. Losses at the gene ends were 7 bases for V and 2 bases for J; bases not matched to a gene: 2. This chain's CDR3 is CASNDRGPYEQYF. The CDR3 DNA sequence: TGTGCCAGCAATGACAGGGGGCCCTACGAGCAGTACTTC.